Following are 17 T cell receptor beta chains from one sample sequenced in a study of PD-L1 blockade in urothelial cancer. Here immunoSEQ multiplex PCR was the method, and the copy in TCRdb shows in-frame clones only, minus some. This table holds 100,000 or so clones, approximately 85% found once. The sequences come from PBMCs, collected around atezolizumab (anti-PD-L1) treatment. Receptors were obtained from a man aged 50-60 years with urothelial cancer.

This clone was observed a single time. The rearrangement uses TRBV10-3 and TRBJ2-1, with 7 bases that match TRBD2. The germline V gene encodes CDR1 ENHRY and CDR2 SYGVKD. The ends lost 8 bases at V and 4 bases at J; junction bases unmatched: 11. The CDR3 has 15 amino acids. This CDR3 reads CAIGQGGSEYNEQFF. In DNA, the CDR3 is TGTGCCATCGGACAAGGCGGGAGTGAGTACAATGAGCAGTTCTTC.

The chain recombines TRBV6-1 with TRBJ1-1; D uncertain. V was clipped by 6 bases and J by 6 bases, with 11 bases between them. This CDR3 region has 12 residues. CDR1 is MNHNS and CDR2 is SASEGT in the germline V gene. The chain's CDR3 is CASRRAQAEAFF. The CDR3 nucleotides read TGTGCCAGCAGAAGAGCTCAGGCTGAAGCTTTCTTT.

The V call is TRBV7-9, the J call TRBJ2-3, with 12 bases aligning to TRBD1. Per the germline V gene, CDR1 is SEHNR and CDR2 is FQNEAQ (reference sequence). CDR3 size: 18 residues. V lost 8 bases and J lost 1; bases outside the gene matches: 13. CDR3 DNA: TGTGCCAGCCATCTGTCCGGGACAGGGGGCCTTCGCACAGATACGCAGTATTTT. It yields the protein CASHLSGTGGLRTDTQYF.

V usage is TRBV27 and J usage is TRBJ1-2; D is possibly TRBD1 (6 bases). The germline V gene encodes CDR1 MNHEY and CDR2 SMNVEV (reference sequence). V lost 5 bases and J 2 bases, leaving 9 bases between the germline ends. This CDR3 has 13 residues. CDR3 bases: TGTGCCAGCAGTCCCAGGGGCAACTATGGCTACACCTTC. Protein product: CASSPRGNYGYTF.

The chain uses TRBV5-1 and TRBJ2-4, with TRBD2 as a possible D gene (6 bases). Germline V gene data show CDR1 as SGHRS and CDR2 as YFSETQ. This CDR3 contains 16 residues. V was cut by 4 bases and J by 8 bases, with 22 bases left in between. For the CDR3, the DNA is TGCGCCAGCAGCCTAGGCGGGACTCCCGGTATATACATTCAGTACTTC. Encoded protein: CASSLGGTPGIYIQYF.

J is TRBJ2-7 and V is TRBV7-9, with D uncertain. The CDR3 length is 13 residues. Germline V gene data show CDR1 as SEHNR and CDR2 as FQNEAQ (reference sequence). V gave up 3 bases and J gave up 4 bases, with 10 bases separating them. CDR3 amino acids: CASSFELPYEQYF. CDR3 nucleotide sequence: TGTGCCAGCAGCTTTGAGCTACCATACGAGCAGTACTTC.

The chain couples TRBV2 to TRBJ1-4; D unresolved. The CDR3 has 14 residues. V was trimmed by 7 bases and J by 8 bases, leaving 17 bases between them. Germline CDR1 and CDR2: SNHLY and FYNNEI. DNA of the CDR3: TGTGCCAGCAACCAGGAAACGCAAAGGGAAAAACTGTTTTTT. This gives the protein CASNQETQREKLFF. Based on the CDR3 plus reference TRBV2 and TRBJ1-4, the full variable domain is EPEVTQTPSHQVTQMGQEVILRCVPISNHLYFYWYRQILGQKVEFLVSFYNNEISEKSEIFDDQFSVERPDGSNFTLKIRSTKLEDSAMYFCASNQETQREKLFFGSGTQLSVL.

CDR3 in DNA: TGCGCCAGCAGCCCCTTAACTTCGAACACTGAAGCTTTCTTT. Its translation: CASSPLTSNTEAFF. This chain connects TRBV5-1 to TRBJ1-1; D gene uncertain. With 4 bases removed from V and 1 base from J, the gap between germline ends came to 11 bases. The CDR3 runs to 14 residues. The germline gives CDR1 SGHRS, CDR2 YFSETQ.

The chain carries TRBV11-2 and TRBJ2-7; a weak D match, TRBD1 (6 bases). The germline V and J ends were trimmed by 4 bases and 4 bases, with 11 bases remaining between them. The CDR3 has 13 residues. CDR1 and CDR2 (germline): SGHAT, FQNNGV. CDR3 in DNA: TGTGCCAGCAGCTCCTGGACAGAGTACGAGCAGTACTTC. It codes for CASSSWTEYEQYF.

This chain connects TRBV6-1 to TRBJ1-3; 7 bases agree with TRBD1. CDR1 and CDR2 from the germline V gene are MNHNS and SASEGT. V shed 8 bases and J 2 bases; nucleotides not matched to a gene: 3. This CDR3 has 13 amino acids. The CDR3 bases are TGTGCCAGCGAGACAGGGACTGGAAACACCATATATTTT. Translating gives CASETGTGNTIYF.

The chain has TRBV6-5 and TRBJ1-3, with D perhaps TRBD1 (5 bases). Trimming shortened V by 4 bases and J by 3 bases, and 13 bases separated the two germline ends. CDR3 length: 15 amino acids. Germline V gives CDR1 MNHEY, CDR2 SVGAGI. CDR3 coding DNA: TGTGCCAGCAGTTTCTCTGGGGGGAATGGAAACACCATATATTTT. Translated, it gives CASSFSGGNGNTIYF.

The rearrangement joins TRBV5-6 to TRBJ1-5, with D possibly matching TRBD1 (6 bases). Germline V lookup: CDR1 SGHDT, CDR2 YYEEEE. The germline V and J ends were trimmed by 4 bases and 2 bases, with 16 bases remaining between them. The CDR3 has 16 amino acids. The CDR3 DNA sequence: TGTGCCAGCAGCCCTGGGCGGGGGGGCGGCAATCAGCCCCAGCATTTT. Translating it yields CASSPGRGGGNQPQHF. Together with reference TRBV5-6 and TRBJ1-5, the CDR3 gives the full variable domain: DAGVTQSPTHLIKTRGQQVTLRCSPKSGHDTVSWYQQALGQGPQFIFQYYEEEERQRGNFPDRFSGHQFPNYSSELNVNALLLGDSALYLCASSPGRGGGNQPQHFGDGTRLSIL.

V and J are TRBV30 and TRBJ1-1, with unresolved D. V lost 4 bases and J lost 1, with 13 bases in between. Per the germline V gene, CDR1 is GTSNPN and CDR2 is SVGIG (reference sequence). The length of the CDR3 is 14 residues. In nucleotides, the CDR3 is TGTGCCTGGAAGGTTAGACGGGAGAACACTGAAGCTTTCTTT. Translation gives CAWKVRRENTEAFF.

This clone was found once. The chain joins TRBV18 to TRBJ2-2, with D tentatively TRBD1 (6 bases). The CDR3 has 13 residues. With 2 bases removed from V and 6 bases from J, the gap between germline ends came to 7 bases. Germline V gives CDR1 KGHSH, CDR2 LQKENI. CDR3 sequence reads: CASSPGGAGELFF. CDR3 DNA: TGTGCCAGCTCACCAGGGGGCGCCGGGGAGCTGTTTTTT. Drawing the rest from reference TRBV18 and TRBJ2-2, the complete variable domain is NAGVMQNPRHLVRRRGQEARLRCSPMKGHSHVYWYRQLPEEGLKFMVYLQKENIIDESGMPKERFSAEFPKEGPSILRIQQVVRGDSAAYFCASSPGGAGELFFGEGSRLTVL.

This sequence joins TRBV6-5 and TRBJ1-5; 10 nucleotides match TRBD1. After removal of 0 bases from V and 5 bases from J, the junction contained 4 bases not matched to a gene. Germline CDR1 and CDR2: MNHEY and SVGAGI. There are 16 residues in the CDR3. CDR3: CASSYSTGTGDQPQHF. The CDR3 bases are TGTGCCAGCAGTTACTCAACCGGGACAGGGGATCAGCCCCAGCATTTT.

This clone was detected only a few times. The chain recombines TRBV27 with TRBJ1-4; 9 nucleotides align to TRBD1. V shed 9 bases and J 3 bases; nucleotides not matched to a gene: 8. This CDR3 has 15 amino acids. CDR1 and CDR2 from the germline V gene are MNHEY and SMNVEV (reference sequence). The CDR3 here is CASGTGPTSNEKLFF. The CDR3 bases are TGTGCCAGTGGGACAGGGCCAACTTCTAATGAAAAACTGTTTTTT.

The chain carries TRBV7-8 and TRBJ2-2, with TRBD1 matching over 8 bases. This CDR3 spans 16 amino acids. Looked up from germline, CDR1 is SGHVS and CDR2 is FQNEAQ. After removal of 3 bases from V and 4 bases from J, the junction contained 7 bases not matched to a gene. The CDR3 nucleotides are TGTGCCAGCAGCTTGACGCAGGGGGCCTTCACCGGGGAGCTGTTTTTT. Translated: CASSLTQGAFTGELFF. The variable domain in full, with the rest retrieved from reference TRBV7-8 and TRBJ2-2, is GAGVSQSPRYKVAKRGQDVALRCDPISGHVSLFWYQQALGQGPEFLTYFQNEAQLDKSGLPSDRFFAERPEGSVSTLKIQRTQQEDSAVYLCASSLTQGAFTGELFFGEGSRLTVL.